A single sample gave rise to the 17 T cell receptor beta chains below, sequenced in a study of cytomegalovirus exposure and HLA in healthy donors. Produced via immunoSEQ multiplex PCR; TCRdb's table is partial and in-frame only. The sample comprises under 250,000 clones, roughly 81% of which are singletons, and over 0.95% rests with the top ten. The sequenced material came from PBMCs. These receptors originate from a woman aged 25 to 45 in good health and CMV-seronegative.

V gene TRBV5-6 combines with J gene TRBJ1-1, with D possibly matching TRBD1 (5 bases). Trimming removed 3 bases from V and 5 bases from J, with 14 bases in between. This CDR3 is built from 14 residues. From germline, CDR1 is SGHDT and CDR2 YYEEEE. CDR3: CASSWDYGGTEAFF. The CDR3 nucleotides are TGTGCCAGCAGCTGGGACTATGGGGGGACTGAAGCTTTCTTT.

This chain uses TRBV6-1 with TRBJ2-5, with a tentative D call TRBD1 (6 bases). The CDR3 runs to 13 residues. V lost 10 bases and J 2 bases, leaving 14 bases between the germline ends. Germline V lookup: CDR1 MNHNS, CDR2 SASEGT. CDR3: CAIETGPQETQYF. The CDR3 bases are TGTGCCATCGAGACAGGCCCTCAAGAGACCCAGTACTTC.

The V gene is TRBV5-1, the J gene TRBJ2-2; TRBD1 matches 7 bases. This CDR3 is built from 15 residues. Trimming removed 5 bases from V and 0 bases from J; junction bases left unmatched: 4. Germline CDR1 reads SGHRS; CDR2 reads YFSETQ. The CDR3 here is CASRKQGPNTGELFF. Written as DNA, the CDR3 is TGCGCCAGCAGGAAACAGGGGCCGAACACCGGGGAGCTGTTTTTT.

The chain links TRBV18 to TRBJ1-1; D remains ambiguous. V gave up 5 bases and J gave up 1 base, with 11 bases separating them. Germline V gene lookup returns CDR1 KGHSH and CDR2 LQKENI. The CDR3 extends over 14 amino acids. CDR3 sequence: CASSKSQRNTEAFF. The CDR3 region has the DNA TGTGCCAGCTCAAAGAGCCAACGGAACACTGAAGCTTTCTTT.

This clone was observed a handful of times. The CDR3 region is CASSLDSVSYEQYF. CDR3 sequence (DNA): TGTGCCAGCAGCTTAGATTCAGTTTCCTACGAGCAGTACTTC. This chain connects TRBV7-2 to TRBJ2-7; unclear D gene. Looked up from germline, CDR1 is SGHTA and CDR2 is FQGNSA. Trimming left V 1 base short and J 1 base short, with 8 bases between. This CDR3 has 14 amino acids.

J is TRBJ2-7 and V is TRBV7-9, with 7 bases matching TRBD1. Germline V lookup: CDR1 SEHNR, CDR2 FQNEAQ (reference sequence). The CDR3 runs to 16 residues. The V and J ends lost 5 bases and 2 bases, in that order; junction bases with no gene match: 12. CDR3 region: CASSPSTGLHAYEQYF. The DNA for the CDR3 is TGTGCCAGCAGCCCCTCGACAGGGCTCCACGCCTACGAGCAGTACTTC.

The chain links TRBV4-2 to TRBJ2-1; TRBD2 aligns across 13 bases. Germline CDR1 is LGHNA and CDR2 is YNFKEQ. Losses at the gene ends were 1 base for V and 7 bases for J; bases not matched to a gene: 7. CDR3 length: 17 residues. CDR3 region: CASSQALGLAGINEQFF. CDR3 DNA sequence: TGTGCCAGCAGCCAAGCGTTGGGACTAGCGGGAATAAATGAGCAGTTCTTC.

This sequence joins TRBV2 and TRBJ2-3, with D possibly matching TRBD1 (5 bases). The V gene lost 0 bases and the J gene lost 0 bases, with 7 bases spanning the gap. The germline CDR1 and CDR2 sequences are SNHLY and FYNNEI. The CDR3 contains 15 residues. The chain's CDR3 is CASSEARGSTDTQYF. In DNA form, the CDR3 reads TGTGCCAGCAGTGAAGCAAGGGGAAGCACAGATACGCAGTATTTT.

This chain uses TRBV18 with TRBJ2-7; D might be TRBD2 (5 bases). Per the germline V gene, CDR1 is KGHSH and CDR2 is LQKENI. CDR3 length equals 15 residues. V was trimmed by 1 base and J by 0 bases, leaving 10 bases between them. CDR3 loop: CASSPLDGNSYEQYF. The CDR3 DNA follows: TGTGCCAGCTCACCACTCGACGGGAACTCCTACGAGCAGTACTTC.

The genes are TRBV12-5 and TRBJ2-3; 9 bases agree with TRBD2. CDR1 is LGHNT and CDR2 is FRNRAP in the germline V gene. The V segment lost 4 bases and the J segment 2 bases; nucleotides outside the gene matches: 4. The CDR3 covers 15 residues. The CDR3 sequence: CASGSSGGFTDTQYF. CDR3 bases: TGTGCTAGTGGTTCCAGCGGGGGGTTCACAGATACGCAGTATTTT.

The chain employs TRBV27 and TRBJ2-6, with 7 bases matching TRBD2. With V trimmed by 2 bases and J by 4 bases, 2 bases remained unmatched. The CDR3 length is 15 residues. CDR1 and CDR2 (germline): MNHEY, SMNVEV (reference sequence). The CDR3 here is CASSLLAAGANVLTF. Written as DNA, the CDR3 is TGTGCCAGCAGTTTACTAGCGGCCGGGGCCAACGTCCTGACTTTC. The whole variable domain, remainder taken from reference TRBV27 and TRBJ2-6, is EAQVTQNPRYLITVTGKKLTVTCSQNMNHEYMSWYRQDPGLGLRQIYYSMNVEVTDKGDVPEGYKVSRKEKRNFPLILESPSPNQTSLYFCASSLLAAGANVLTFGAGSRLTVL.

This chain links TRBV7-6 with TRBJ1-1; 7 bases are shared with TRBD1. The CDR3 extends over 16 amino acids. Losses at the gene ends were 2 bases for V and 6 bases for J; bases not matched to a gene: 12. Looked up from germline, CDR1 is SGHVS and CDR2 is FNYEAQ. CDR3 loop: CASSLLGAGGFAEAFF. The DNA of the CDR3 is TGTGCCAGCAGCTTATTGGGCGCAGGGGGGTTCGCTGAAGCTTTCTTT.

CDR3 nucleotide sequence: TGTGCCAGCAGGACAGGGACCACAGATACGCAGTATTTT. Translating it yields CASRTGTTDTQYF. V and J are TRBV28 and TRBJ2-3; 7 positions match TRBD1. Germline V gene sequence: CDR1 MDHEN, CDR2 SYDVKM. Losses at the gene ends were 6 bases for V and 2 bases for J; bases not matched to a gene: 2. The CDR3 extends over 13 amino acids. Filled out from reference TRBV28 and TRBJ2-3, the complete variable domain reads DVKVTQSSRYLVKRTGEKVFLECVQDMDHENMFWYRQDPGLGLRLIYFSYDVKMKEKGDIPEGYSVSREKKERFSLILESASTNQTSMYLCASRTGTTDTQYFGPGTRLTVL.

The chain combines TRBV30 with TRBJ1-4; 7 bases fit TRBD1. Germline loops: CDR1 GTSNPN, CDR2 SVGIG (reference sequence). Trimming cost V 8 bases and J 4 bases; bases outside gene matches: 10. The CDR3 has 14 amino acids. The CDR3 DNA sequence: TGTGCCGGGATCACCGGGACAGTTAATGAAAAACTGTTTTTT. Protein product: CAGITGTVNEKLFF.

V and J are TRBV5-4 and TRBJ1-5; 8 nucleotides match TRBD1. J lost 9 bases, V lost 4 bases, and 6 bases had no gene match. CDR1 SGHNT and CDR2 YYREEE come from the germline V gene (reference sequence). This CDR3 region has 13 residues. Here the CDR3 DNA reads TGTGCCAGCAGCCCGGACAGGGAGTGGCCCCAGCATTTT. It translates to CASSPDREWPQHF.

The chain joins TRBV6-1 to TRBJ2-1; a possible D gene is TRBD2 (5 bases). The CDR3 contains 15 residues. The germline CDR1 and CDR2 sequences are MNHNS and SASEGT. V gave up 4 bases and J gave up 6 bases, with 16 bases separating them. The CDR3 sequence is CASSVVDGEGNEQFF. DNA for the CDR3: TGTGCCAGCAGTGTTGTCGACGGTGAGGGCAATGAGCAGTTCTTC.

This clone was observed a handful of times. The chain carries TRBV6-5 and TRBJ2-7; 8 bases agree with TRBD1. Trimming removed 5 bases from V and 1 base from J; junction bases left unmatched: 4. The CDR3 contains 14 residues. Germline CDR1 and CDR2: MNHEY and SVGAGI. The CDR3 loop is CASSPGQVSYEQYF. In DNA, the CDR3 is TGTGCCAGCAGTCCGGGACAGGTGTCCTACGAGCAGTACTTC.